This TCR beta chain was found in a study of blood T cell repertoires in COVID-19 (TCRdb year 2020). About the study as a whole: Samples covering the acute and convalescent phases of COVID-19 were provided by collaborators in the United States, Italy and Spain. The prospective study material was composed of cDNA or gDNA derived from T cells, B-cell-depleted T cells, or PBMCs. The dataset comprised deeply sampled blood TCRbeta repertoires from subjects exposed to, actively infected with, or recovered from COVID-19. The repertoires were made available in a free public database intended to serve as a resource for research on the immune response to SARS-CoV-2. Samples came from the ongoing ImmuneRACE study (first 160 participants) plus 1,254 subjects from 6 global collaborators. Nearly every sample came with metadata listing a de-identified subject ID, COVID-19 status, age in years and sex. Where HLA class I and class II types were available, the types were taken from metadata supplied by the sample provider, not from assay-based typing.

TCRbeta CDR3 regions were amplified from genomic DNA using the immunoSEQ Assay, a bias-controlled multiplex PCR. In the authors' own workflow: The number of nucleated cells in each sample was estimated by amplification of reference gene primers within the assay. Sequence reads were collapsed and filtered to measure the absolute abundance of every unique TCRbeta CDR3 rearrangement. Productive Simpson clonality was computed per sample as the square root of Simpson's diversity index over productive rearrangements. The table comes from immuneACCESS by way of TCRdb, which keeps in-frame sequences with V and J called. Part of the clones is missing from these tables; in studies checked, under half for an unresolved V gene and the rest for unknown reasons. V, J and clone size were drawn from that table, and D and trimming were deduced from the DNA. The sample table records 150,000 to 170,000 clones; roughly 80% of these occur just once. Of the sample, around 7.9% falls within the top ten clones.

With respect to this clone: The antigen it binds to is not known. Base-call qualities are not available, and no considerably larger clone is one nucleotide away.

Overall study results and their limits: The quantity of clinical and demographic metadata differed by source and by participant and was supplied without curation.

V is shortened by 2 bases, J by 11 bases, and the region joining them spans 15 bases. The germline V gene sets CDR1 to SGHDN and CDR2 to FVKESK. The CDR3 covers 13 residues, taking in both the cysteine and the phenylalanine. Of the read, only the CDR3 DNA is kept; its 39 bases are in frame from base 1. Enrolling through a virtual design, the prospective study's participants ranged in age from roughly 18 to 89 years and lived across roughly 24 United States geographic areas. Cohort assignment in the prospective study relied on participant-reported clinical history from a screening survey and a study questionnaire. ImmuneRACE Cohort 3 recovered participants were defined by two consecutive negative NP/OP PCR tests, healthcare professional clearance, or symptom resolution. Mobile phlebotomists in the prospective study collected whole blood, serum and a nasopharyngeal or oropharyngeal swab from every participant. Participants in the prospective study had the option to provide additional blood draws and questionnaires over a 2-month period. Before DNA extraction, blood samples from the prospective study were shipped at room temperature or frozen.

The sequencing input was PBMCs or T cells enriched from blood (not recorded which). Recombination linked TRBV14 to TRBJ1-1; there is no confident call for the D gene. The sequence came from a man in his fifties who had recovered from COVID-19. This receptor has the CDR3 CASSQSTPERAFF. The nucleotide sequence is TGTGCCAGCAGCCAATCGACACCGGAACGGGCTTTCTTT.